Listed below are T cell receptor beta chains from one sample, sequenced in a study of CD8+CD57+ T cells in acquired aplastic anemia. TCRdb reprocessed the reads via MiXCR and lists one record per CDR3 protein. The sample lists around 51,000 distinct CDR3 sequences, over 60% seen once, with approximately 34% in the top ten. Sequenced: sorted CD4+, CD8+, or CD8+CD57+ T cells (not recorded which) from PBMCs. The receptors stem from a human donor in good health, serving as a control. CDR3s include the opening cysteine and the closing phenylalanine or tryptophan. A D gene is named only where the DNA matches it firmly. Part of the rows lack a size; the others show once, few, many or a class for expanded clones.

D: TRBD1
size: -
V: TRBV12-5
J: TRBJ2-7
DNA: TGTGCTAGTGACACTTACAGGGGGCCTTACTACGAGCAGTACTTC
CDR3: CASDTYRGPYYEQYF

D: -
size: few
V: TRBV7-3
J: TRBJ2-7
DNA: TGTGCCAGCAGCGTGGACATTTCCTACGAGCAGTACTTC
CDR3: CASSVDISYEQYF

D: TRBD1
size: -
V: TRBV7-9
J: TRBJ1-1
DNA: TGTGCCAGCAGTTCGGGACAGGGGGCGGCGGGTGAAGCTTTCTTT
CDR3: CASSSGQGAAGEAFF

D: -
size: once
V: TRBV11-1
J: TRBJ2-1
DNA: TGTGCCAGCAGTTTATCAGGAACCTCCTACAATGAGCAGTTCTTC
CDR3: CASSLSGTSYNEQFF

D: TRBD2
size: -
V: TRBV20-1
J: TRBJ2-7
DNA: TGCAGTGCTAGAAGGGGACTAGCGGGGGACCCCGAGCAGTACTTC
CDR3: CSARRGLAGDPEQYF

D: -
size: -
V: TRBV11-3
J: TRBJ1-2
DNA: TGTGCCAGTAGTATCTCCGTATATGACTACACCTTC
CDR3: CASSISVYDYTF

D: -
size: -
V: TRBV15
J: TRBJ2-7
DNA: TGTGCCACCAGCAGAGTCGACTCCAACGGTCGGGACTTC
CDR3: CATSRVDSNGRDF

D: -
size: -
V: TRBV25-1
J: TRBJ2-7
DNA: TGTGCCAGCAGTGACAGGGCCTACGAGCAGTACTTC
CDR3: CASSDRAYEQYF

D: -
size: -
V: TRBV7-9
J: TRBJ1-1
DNA: TGTGCCAGCAGCGTAAGCAGGAACCTGAACACTGAAGCTTTCTTT
CDR3: CASSVSRNLNTEAFF

D: TRBD1
size: -
V: TRBV7-3
J: TRBJ2-5
DNA: TGTGCCAGCAGCCTGACAGGACAGGGGGCGGCCCAGTACTTC
CDR3: CASSLTGQGAAQYF

D: -
size: -
V: TRBV11-1
J: TRBJ2-4
DNA: TGTGCCAGCAGCGGGCAGGGCAAAGTTGGTTCGGCCAAAAACATTCAGTACTTC
CDR3: CASSGQGKVGSAKNIQYF

D: -
size: -
V: TRBV15
J: TRBJ2-3
DNA: TGTGCCACCAGCAGAGGAGGAGGGAGCACAGATACGCAGTATTTT
CDR3: CATSRGGGSTDTQYF

D: -
size: -
V: TRBV29-1
J: TRBJ1-1
DNA: TGCAGCGCCCAGCCCCAGCCCCTAAACACTGAAGCTTTCTTT
CDR3: CSAQPQPLNTEAFF

D: TRBD1
size: -
V: TRBV4-2
J: TRBJ1-6
DNA: TGTGCCAGCAGCCAAGATCATATTAAGGGACAGGGGGCCTATAATTCACCCCTCCACTTT
CDR3: CASSQDHIKGQGAYNSPLHF

D: -
size: -
V: TRBV24-1
J: TRBJ2-3
DNA: TGTGCCACCAGTGACCGGCGGAGGAGCGGGAGCACAGATACGCAGTATTTT
CDR3: CATSDRRRSGSTDTQYF

D: -
size: -
V: TRBV2
J: TRBJ2-1
DNA: TGTGCCAGCCAGGAAGGGGGTGGGGTAAATGAGCAGTTCTTC
CDR3: CASQEGGGVNEQFF

D: TRBD1
size: -
V: TRBV15
J: TRBJ1-2
DNA: TGTGCCACCAGCAGAGGACAGGGGGCCGGGGGCTACACCTTC
CDR3: CATSRGQGAGGYTF

D: TRBD1
size: -
V: TRBV7-2
J: TRBJ1-2
DNA: TGTGCCAGCAGCCCGGGGACAGATGGCTACACCTTC
CDR3: CASSPGTDGYTF

D: TRBD1
size: -
V: TRBV29-1
J: TRBJ1-2
DNA: TGCAGCGTTGAGAGGGGGCTCGGCTATGGCTACACCTTC
CDR3: CSVERGLGYGYTF

D: -
size: once
V: TRBV19
J: TRBJ1-1
DNA: TGTGCCAGTAGTATAAATGCGCGAGGGAGCGAAGCTTTCTTT
CDR3: CASSINARGSEAFF

D: -
size: many
V: TRBV11-2
J: TRBJ1-5
DNA: TGTGCCAGCAGGGGAGGGGGTAGCAATCAGCCCCAGCATTTT
CDR3: CASRGGGSNQPQHF

D: -
size: many
V: TRBV6-5
J: TRBJ2-2
DNA: TGTGCCAGCAGTTACTCGGGGGACACCGGGGAGCTGTTTTTT
CDR3: CASSYSGDTGELFF

D: -
size: -
V: TRBV29-1
J: TRBJ2-7
DNA: TGCAGCGTTGAAGATCAGGGACCGGAGCAGTACTTC
CDR3: CSVEDQGPEQYF

D: -
size: -
V: TRBV20-1
J: TRBJ2-7
DNA: TGCAGTGCTAGAGGGGTCTCAGCTTTCCTCCACTCCTACGAGCAGTACTTC
CDR3: CSARGVSAFLHSYEQYF

D: TRBD1
size: -
V: TRBV2
J: TRBJ2-5
DNA: TGTGCCAGCAGCTCAACCACAGGGGACCAAGAGACCCAGTACTTC
CDR3: CASSSTTGDQETQYF

D: TRBD2
size: few
V: TRBV20-1
J: TRBJ2-1
DNA: TGCAGTGCTAGAGATGTGAAGGGGAGGGGATGGCAGTTCTTC
CDR3: CSARDVKGRGWQFF

D: -
size: -
V: TRBV4-3
J: TRBJ1-2
DNA: TGCGCCAGCAGCCAAGAGAGGCAGGGTGCGGGCTACACCTTC
CDR3: CASSQERQGAGYTF

D: TRBD2
size: -
V: TRBV24-1
J: TRBJ2-2
DNA: TGTGCCACCAGTGATTCCGTACTAGCGGGAGGGTTGGACACCGGGGAGCTGTTTTTT
CDR3: CATSDSVLAGGLDTGELFF

D: TRBD2
size: -
V: TRBV28
J: TRBJ2-5
DNA: TGTGCCAGCAGTTTGATAGCGGGAGTCAGGGAGACCCAGTACTTC
CDR3: CASSLIAGVRETQYF

D: -
size: -
V: TRBV24-1
J: TRBJ2-1
DNA: TGTGCCACCAGGTCAACTAGGGGCCCCAATGAGCAGCTCTTC
CDR3: CATRSTRGPNEQLF

D: -
size: -
V: TRBV6-1
J: TRBJ2-6
DNA: TGTGCCAGCAGTGAAGTGACCTCTGGGGCCAACGTCCTGACTTTC
CDR3: CASSEVTSGANVLTF

D: TRBD1
size: -
V: TRBV10-3
J: TRBJ1-2
DNA: TGTGCCATCAGTGAGATAACCGGGACAGGGAATGGCTACACCTTC
CDR3: CAISEITGTGNGYTF

D: -
size: many
V: TRBV7-9
J: TRBJ2-7
DNA: TGTGCCAGCAGCTTAGCCGAGCGGTACTTC
CDR3: CASSLAERYF

D: -
size: -
V: TRBV4-2
J: TRBJ2-3
DNA: TGTGCCAGCAGCCCCGAAACGGGGGGCCCAGATACGCAGTATTTT
CDR3: CASSPETGGPDTQYF

D: TRBD1
size: -
V: TRBV29-1
J: TRBJ1-2
DNA: TGCAGCGTGATTATGAAAGGACAGGGAGACTATGGCTACACCTTC
CDR3: CSVIMKGQGDYGYTF

D: -
size: -
V: TRBV2
J: TRBJ1-6
DNA: TGTGCCAGCAGTGAGGGGGGTAATTCACCCCTCCACTTT
CDR3: CASSEGGNSPLHF

D: TRBD2
size: -
V: TRBV29-1
J: TRBJ2-7
DNA: TGCAGCGTTGCCGGGACTAGCGGGGGGGAGAAATCCTACGAGCAGTACTTC
CDR3: CSVAGTSGGEKSYEQYF

D: -
size: -
V: TRBV12-3/TRBV12-4
J: TRBJ2-5
DNA: TGTGCCAGCAGTTTATCTCAGGACCGCCTTCCGTACTTC
CDR3: CASSLSQDRLPYF

D: -
size: many
V: TRBV28
J: TRBJ1-1
DNA: TGTGCCAGCAGTTTATCGGGGGGCGCGGATGAAGCTTTCTTT
CDR3: CASSLSGGADEAFF

D: -
size: -
V: TRBV7-6
J: TRBJ2-7
DNA: TGTGCCAGCAGCTTAGACTCGGGGAGCGAGCAGTACTTC
CDR3: CASSLDSGSEQYF

D: -
size: few
V: TRBV9
J: TRBJ2-1
DNA: TGTGCCAGCAGCGTTCCGGGATCTGACAATGAGCAGTTCTTC
CDR3: CASSVPGSDNEQFF

D: -
size: -
V: TRBV7-9
J: TRBJ2-5
DNA: TGTGCCAGCAGCTTTTGGGGGCCGGAGACCCAGTACTTC
CDR3: CASSFWGPETQYF

D: -
size: -
V: TRBV19
J: TRBJ1-5
DNA: TGTGCCAGTAACGAATGGGAGAGCAATCAGCCCCAGCATTTT
CDR3: CASNEWESNQPQHF

D: TRBD2
size: -
V: TRBV15
J: TRBJ2-7
DNA: TGTGCCACCAGCCGGGGGAGGGGAGGTCGGTCCTACGAGCAGTACTTC
CDR3: CATSRGRGGRSYEQYF

D: -
size: -
V: TRBV5-1
J: TRBJ1-3
DNA: TGCGCCAGCAGCTTGGGAACCTCTGGAAACACCATATATTTT
CDR3: CASSLGTSGNTIYF

D: TRBD1
size: -
V: TRBV20-1
J: TRBJ2-7
DNA: TGCAGTGCTAACACAGGGGCGGGTTTCGAGCAGTACTTC
CDR3: CSANTGAGFEQYF

D: TRBD2
size: -
V: TRBV11-1
J: TRBJ2-1
DNA: TGTGTCAGCAGCCCCACGGGGGGGCTTGGTAATAAGCAGTTCTTC
CDR3: CVSSPTGGLGNKQFF

D: -
size: -
V: TRBV10-2
J: TRBJ2-7
DNA: TGCGCCAGCAGTGTCCTCTCACTAGCTAGGGGCTACGAGCAGTACTTC
CDR3: CASSVLSLARGYEQYF

D: TRBD2
size: -
V: TRBV7-3
J: TRBJ2-3
DNA: TGTGCCAGCAGCTCAGCCGGACTAGCGGGAGCAGATACGCAGTATTTT
CDR3: CASSSAGLAGADTQYF

D: TRBD1
size: -
V: TRBV29-1
J: TRBJ2-7
DNA: TGCAGCGTTGAAGAAGGGACAGCCACCTACGAGCAGTACTTC
CDR3: CSVEEGTATYEQYF

D: TRBD2
size: -
V: TRBV20-1
J: TRBJ2-2
DNA: TGCAGTGCTAGAACCCTAAGCGGGGGGAACACCGGGGAGCTGTTTTTT
CDR3: CSARTLSGGNTGELFF

D: -
size: -
V: TRBV10-2
J: TRBJ2-3
DNA: TGCGCCAGCAGTGGACCTATCGGGACACCCGAGCGCACAGATACGCAGTATTTT
CDR3: CASSGPIGTPERTDTQYF

D: TRBD1
size: -
V: TRBV2
J: TRBJ2-7
DNA: TGTGCCAGCAGTGAAAGGGACAGGGGTTTCGACGAGCAGTACTTC
CDR3: CASSERDRGFDEQYF